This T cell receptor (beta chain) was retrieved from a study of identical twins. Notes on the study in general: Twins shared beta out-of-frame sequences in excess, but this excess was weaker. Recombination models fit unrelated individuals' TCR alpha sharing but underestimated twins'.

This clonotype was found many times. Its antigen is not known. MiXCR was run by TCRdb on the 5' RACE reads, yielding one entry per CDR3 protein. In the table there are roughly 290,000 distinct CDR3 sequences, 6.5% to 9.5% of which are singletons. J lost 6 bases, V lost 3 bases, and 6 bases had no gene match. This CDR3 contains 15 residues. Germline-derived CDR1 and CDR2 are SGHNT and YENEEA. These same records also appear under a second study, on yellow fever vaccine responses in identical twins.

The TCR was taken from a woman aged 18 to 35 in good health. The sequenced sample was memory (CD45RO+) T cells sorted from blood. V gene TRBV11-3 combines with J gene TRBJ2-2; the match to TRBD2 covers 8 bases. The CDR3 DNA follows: TGTGCCAGCAGCTTTAGCGGGGCGACCTCCGGGGAGCTGTTTTTT. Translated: CASSFSGATSGELFF.